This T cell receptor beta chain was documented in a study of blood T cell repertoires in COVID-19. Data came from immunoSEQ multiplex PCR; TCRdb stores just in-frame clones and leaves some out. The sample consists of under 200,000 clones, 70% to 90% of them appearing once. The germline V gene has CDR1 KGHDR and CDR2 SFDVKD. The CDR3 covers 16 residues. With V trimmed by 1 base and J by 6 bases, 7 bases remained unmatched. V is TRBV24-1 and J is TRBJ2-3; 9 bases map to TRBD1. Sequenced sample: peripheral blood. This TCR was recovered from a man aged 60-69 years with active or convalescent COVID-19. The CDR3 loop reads CATSDLQGQGWDTQYF. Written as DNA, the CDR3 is TGTGCCACCAGTGATTTACAGGGACAGGGATGGGATACGCAGTATTTT.